This T cell receptor beta chain appears in the sequencing data of a study of T cell responses to AZD1222 COVID-19 vaccine. This CDR3 comprises 14 residues. V lost 1 base to trimming and J lost 4 bases, with 10 bases between them. CDR1 is SEHNR, CDR2 FQNEAQ, per germline (reference sequence). Worth noting for this clone: Its specificity is not known.

Assay used: immunoSEQ multiplex PCR; TCRdb lists only in-frame clones, some missing. The sample includes some 80,000 clones, 90% seen only once; the top ten take around 6%. Overall study findings and caveats: Unmutated variant regions are reportedly targeted by nearly half of spike-specific TCRs.

The sequenced sample was peripheral blood, obtained on day 0 of AZD1222 vaccination. This TCR derives from an adult in good health. This chain links TRBV7-9 with TRBJ1-2; D not resolved. CDR3 in amino acids: CASSLVQLIYGYTF. The CDR3 DNA sequence: TGTGCCAGCAGCTTAGTCCAGCTTATCTATGGCTACACCTTC.